A selection of T cell receptor beta chains follows, all from one sample in a study of CD8+ T cells in alopecia areata. Assay used: immunoSEQ multiplex PCR; TCRdb lists only in-frame clones, some missing. The sample shows 150,000 to 200,000 clones, about 60% of them seen only once. The specimen was CD4+ T cells sorted from blood, collected at week 0. The receptors shown here come from a human donor with alopecia areata. CDR3s include the opening cysteine and the closing phenylalanine or tryptophan. The D gene is left open where the match is weak. Clone size appears in some rows only: once, few, many, or a class for an expanded clone.

j_gene,v_gene,d_gene,abundance,CDR3aa,CDR3nt
TRBJ1-2,TRBV29-1,TRBD1,.,CSDWDRSNYGYTF,TGCAGCGATTGGGACAGGTCTAACTATGGCTACACCTTC
TRBJ2-5,TRBV30,.,.,CAWSKDSPLQETQYF,TGTGCCTGGAGCAAGGACAGCCCCTTACAAGAGACCCAGTACTTC
TRBJ1-2,TRBV30,TRBD1,few,CAGDRAYGYTF,TGTGCCGGGGACAGGGCCTATGGCTACACCTTC
TRBJ2-5,TRBV30,.,.,CAWSLMGFGETQYF,TGTGCCTGGAGTCTAATGGGGTTCGGAGAGACCCAGTACTTC
TRBJ1-1,TRBV2,.,.,CASSGGTGMNTEAFF,TGTGCCAGCAGTGGAGGAACAGGGATGAACACTGAAGCTTTCTTT
TRBJ1-3,TRBV6-5,TRBD1,.,CASRPGQGSGNTIYF,TGTGCCAGCAGACCGGGACAGGGATCTGGAAACACCATATATTTT
TRBJ2-3,TRBV9,TRBD2,few,CASSQGLAHTDTQYF,TGTGCCAGCAGCCAAGGACTAGCGCACACAGATACGCAGTATTTT
TRBJ2-3,TRBV4-2,TRBD2,.,CASSQEGTRPHTQYF,TGTGCCAGCAGCCAAGAGGGGACTAGGCCTCATACGCAGTATTTT
TRBJ1-2,TRBV15,.,.,CATSRDAHGYTF,TGTGCCACCAGCAGGGACGCCCATGGCTACACCTTC
TRBJ2-5,TRBV9,TRBD2,few,CASSSGGPQETQYF,TGTGCCAGCAGTAGCGGGGGGCCTCAAGAGACCCAGTACTTC
TRBJ1-2,TRBV30,.,.,CAWRDGLYGYTF,TGTGCCTGGAGGGACGGACTTTATGGCTACACCTTC
TRBJ1-3,TRBV30,.,.,CAWRGLTSGNTIYF,TGTGCCTGGCGGGGGCTAACCTCTGGAAACACCATATATTTT
TRBJ2-3,TRBV5-6,.,.,CASSLGGPIPRTQYF,TGTGCCAGCAGCTTGGGGGGGCCCATCCCGCGCACGCAGTATTTT
TRBJ1-1,TRBV25-1,TRBD1,.,CASSGHRGNTEAFF,TGTGCCAGCAGTGGCCACAGGGGGAACACTGAAGCTTTCTTT
TRBJ2-5,TRBV29-1,TRBD1,few,CSVDRVQETQYF,TGCAGCGTGGACAGGGTCCAAGAGACCCAGTACTTC
TRBJ2-3,TRBV29-1,.,.,CSVDMGHTDTQYF,TGCAGCGTTGACATGGGACACACAGATACGCAGTATTTT
TRBJ2-5,TRBV10-3,.,few,CAISEPKETQYF,TGTGCCATCAGTGAGCCTAAAGAGACCCAGTACTTC
TRBJ2-7,TRBV25-1,TRBD1,.,CASGDSSYEQYF,TGTGCCAGTGGGGACAGCTCCTACGAGCAGTACTTC
TRBJ2-5,TRBV29-1,TRBD2,.,CSVGEAPGLAGVYETQYF,TGCAGCGTTGGAGAAGCCCCGGGACTAGCGGGGGTGTACGAGACCCAGTACTTC
TRBJ1-1,TRBV13,.,.,CASSSRWQGLEAFF,TGTGCCAGCAGCTCCCGGTGGCAGGGACTTGAAGCTTTCTTT
TRBJ2-5,TRBV20-1,.,once,CSARVYETQYF,TGCAGTGCTAGAGTGTATGAGACCCAGTACTTC
TRBJ2-1,TRBV5-1,TRBD2,.,CASSQKRTSGTVDEQFF,TGCGCCAGCAGCCAAAAGAGGACTAGCGGGACGGTGGATGAGCAGTTCTTC
TRBJ1-2,TRBV5-1,.,few,CASSPSSDSYTF,TGCGCCAGCAGCCCCTCAAGTGACAGCTACACCTTC
TRBJ1-1,TRBV25-1,.,.,CASISRGTANTEAFF,TGTGCCAGCATTTCGCGGGGGACCGCGAACACTGAAGCTTTCTTT
TRBJ2-3,TRBV7-2,TRBD1,.,CASSPPGGRTDTQYF,TGTGCCAGCAGCCCCCCAGGGGGAAGGACAGATACGCAGTATTTT
TRBJ1-3,TRBV9,.,.,CASSTAALSSGNTIYF,TGTGCCAGCAGTACAGCAGCGTTAAGCTCTGGAAACACCATATATTTT
TRBJ2-1,TRBV30,TRBD2,.,CAWSASGGAVGQFF,TGTGCCTGGAGTGCTAGCGGGGGGGCCGTCGGGCAGTTCTTC
TRBJ2-5,TRBV4-1,TRBD1,few,CASSQRQGRTQYF,TGCGCCAGCAGCCAACGACAGGGGAGGACCCAGTACTTC
TRBJ2-3,TRBV6-1,.,.,CASTITDTQYF,TGTGCCAGCACAATCACAGATACGCAGTATTTT
TRBJ2-1,TRBV30,TRBD2,.,CAWNLAGHYNEQFF,TGTGCCTGGAATCTAGCGGGCCACTACAATGAGCAGTTCTTC
TRBJ2-3,TRBV5-6,.,.,CASSLPGTTQYF,TGTGCCAGCAGCTTGCCAGGGACTACGCAGTATTTT
TRBJ1-2,TRBV4-1,TRBD1,once,CASSQPRTGSYYGYTF,TGCGCCAGCAGCCAACCGAGGACAGGGAGTTATTATGGCTACACCTTC
TRBJ1-2,TRBV29-1,.,.,CSVDVRPYGYTF,TGCAGCGTTGACGTCCGACCTTATGGCTACACCTTC
TRBJ1-1,TRBV6-5,.,.,CASSYGMNTEAFF,TGTGCCAGCAGTTACGGCATGAACACTGAAGCTTTCTTT
TRBJ2-5,TRBV4-2,TRBD2,.,CASSQDKAGGLETQYF,TGTGCCAGCAGCCAAGATAAAGCGGGGGGGTTGGAGACCCAGTACTTC
TRBJ2-3,TRBV29-1,.,.,CSAITGPDTQYF,TGCAGCGCCATCACAGGGCCAGATACGCAGTATTTT
TRBJ1-2,TRBV7-2,TRBD1,few,CASSFGTGRGLAYGYTF,TGTGCCAGCAGCTTTGGGACAGGGAGAGGTCTGGCCTATGGCTACACCTTC
TRBJ1-1,TRBV5-6,TRBD1,.,CASSLDRGEAFF,TGTGCCAGCAGCTTGGACAGGGGTGAAGCTTTCTTT
TRBJ1-2,TRBV19,.,.,CASTVGGYTF,TGTGCCAGTACGGTGGGTGGCTACACCTTC
TRBJ1-5,TRBV30,.,.,CAWSVQRGYGNQPQHF,TGTGCCTGGAGTGTACAAAGGGGTTATGGCAATCAGCCCCAGCATTTT
TRBJ2-7,TRBV29-1,.,.,CSVEGRTRHGNEQYF,TGCAGCGTTGAAGGGCGGACCCGGCACGGTAACGAGCAGTACTTC